This record concerns one TCR beta chain sequence. In the original processing: Using reference gene primer amplification, nucleated cell counts were estimated. Assay: immunoSEQ multiplex PCR; the TCRdb copy retains only in-frame clones and omits some. V and J calls and clone size are as listed in that table; D and trimming were resolved from the DNA. The sample gives approximately 61,000 clones, 80% to 90% of which show up once; about a fifth is in the top ten. This entry comes from a study of blood T cell repertoires in COVID-19. For the study at large: Italy, Spain and the United States were the sources of the convalescent and acute COVID-19 samples. PBMCs, B-cell-depleted T cells, or T cells were the source of the cDNA or gDNA that made up the material.

The germline V gene encodes CDR1 SGHNT and CDR2 YYREEE (reference sequence). The CDR3 is 15 residues long. Trimming removed 2 bases at V and 2 bases at J, with 12 bases between. The chain combines TRBV5-4 with TRBJ2-3; maybe TRBD2 (7 bases). The TCR sequence derives from a woman of 80 years or more with active COVID-19. The sample consisted of peripheral blood. As DNA, the CDR3 is TGTGCCAGCAGCTTCGGGGGGCGCACCACAGATACGCAGTATTTT. Translated: CASSFGGRTTDTQYF.